The sequence of this T cell receptor beta chain was determined in a study of T-cell reconstitution after alpha-beta-depleted transplantation in children. For TCRbeta, the library was prepared with unique molecular identifiers. Each CDR3 protein is one row after TCRdb ran MiXCR on the PCR reads. The profile shows roughly 180,000 distinct CDR3 sequences, 8.5% to 14% of them singletons. This clonotype was counted ten times or more. Antigen unknown. Study-wide findings and caveats: For some patients, TCRbeta diversity was high at day 60 because of recipient T cells and thymic progenitors that survived.

Looked up from germline, CDR1 is SNHLY and CDR2 is FYNNEI. Trimming took off 5 bases at V and 2 bases at J, with 1 base between the two ends. The CDR3 is 11 residues long. The sample consisted of PBMCs, taken before TCRalphabeta/CD19-depleted stem cell transplant. The gene calls are TRBV2 and TRBJ2-1, with unresolved D. This clonotype was sampled from a boy between 2 and 15 years old with acute myeloid leukemia, due to receive a stem cell transplant. The CDR3 DNA is TGTGCCAGCAGTCCCTACAATGAGCAGTTCTTC. Its protein is CASSPYNEQFF. The variable domain in full, with the rest retrieved from reference TRBV2 and TRBJ2-1, is EPEVTQTPSHQVTQMGQEVILRCVPISNHLYFYWYRQILGQKVEFLVSFYNNEISEKSEIFDDQFSVERPDGSNFTLKIRSTKLEDSAMYFCASSPYNEQFFGPGTRLTVL.